This T cell receptor (beta chain) derives from a study of technical replicates of blood from a handful of donors. TCRdb keeps only in-frame clones here, not all; method: immunoSEQ multiplex PCR. The profile shows 75,000 to 90,000 clones, 75% to 95% of them singletons. Trimming took 5 bases from V and 5 from J; bases not matched to a gene: 9. Germline CDR1 MDHEN, CDR2 SYDVKM. The CDR3 length is 15 residues. The sample comprised T cells isolated from PBMCs. J is TRBJ2-1 and V is TRBV28, with TRBD1 matching over 7 bases. The origin of this receptor is a human donor in good health. CDR3 loop: CASSLPPGTDNEQFF. The CDR3 coding sequence is TGTGCCAGCAGTCTCCCCCCCGGGACAGACAATGAGCAGTTCTTC.